This is a list of T cell receptor beta chains from one sample in a study of blood T cell repertoires in COVID-19. Measured with immunoSEQ multiplex PCR; TCRdb has only the in-frame clones, and not every one. Of some 89,000 clones in the sample, over 70% were seen once. Sample: peripheral blood. The receptors were sampled from a man aged 55 to 70 with acute or convalescent COVID-19. Both conserved end residues are part of each CDR3. The D gene is left open where the match is weak.

V gene: TRBV5-6; J gene: TRBJ1-4; D gene: .; CDR3 protein: CASSLPTANEKLFF
V gene: TRBV25-1; J gene: TRBJ1-2; D gene: .; CDR3 protein: CASSDLGQGRNYGYTF
V gene: TRBV3-1/TRBV3-2; J gene: TRBJ1-1; D gene: .; CDR3 protein: CASSPYLPDTEAFF
V gene: TRBV6-5; J gene: TRBJ2-2; D gene: .; CDR3 protein: CASVAVTGELFF
V gene: TRBV6-5; J gene: TRBJ2-1; D gene: .; CDR3 protein: CASSYSIGGGGEQFF
V gene: TRBV28; J gene: TRBJ1-5; D gene: TRBD1; CDR3 protein: CASSSGTGDSNQPQHF
V gene: TRBV7-2; J gene: TRBJ1-2; D gene: .; CDR3 protein: CASSFPDRANYGYTF
V gene: TRBV13; J gene: TRBJ1-2; D gene: .; CDR3 protein: CASSLGTGQYGYTF
V gene: TRBV5-4; J gene: TRBJ2-7; D gene: TRBD2; CDR3 protein: CASSPRISGSLGEQYF
V gene: TRBV27; J gene: TRBJ2-7; D gene: .; CDR3 protein: CASSLGGRGGEQYF
V gene: TRBV7-8; J gene: TRBJ1-6; D gene: .; CDR3 protein: CASSLLGSYNSPLHF
V gene: TRBV7-2; J gene: TRBJ2-7; D gene: .; CDR3 protein: CASSLLAGNYEQYF
V gene: TRBV9; J gene: TRBJ2-2; D gene: TRBD1; CDR3 protein: CASSVGRGQRTGELFF
V gene: TRBV30; J gene: TRBJ2-7; D gene: TRBD1; CDR3 protein: CAWSAGTGGYEQYF
V gene: TRBV11-2; J gene: TRBJ2-5; D gene: .; CDR3 protein: CASSFGNQETQYF
V gene: TRBV28; J gene: TRBJ2-7; D gene: TRBD2; CDR3 protein: CASSHLRGLAGTYEQYF
V gene: TRBV28; J gene: TRBJ2-3; D gene: .; CDR3 protein: CASTGSSTDTQYF
V gene: TRBV10-1; J gene: TRBJ2-1; D gene: .; CDR3 protein: CASSATGFSYNEQFF
V gene: TRBV6-5; J gene: TRBJ1-2; D gene: .; CDR3 protein: CASSPDSYGYTF
V gene: TRBV6-5; J gene: TRBJ2-2; D gene: .; CDR3 protein: CASSYRGTNTGELFF
V gene: TRBV6-5; J gene: TRBJ2-7; D gene: TRBD1; CDR3 protein: CASSSWGQAYEQYF
V gene: TRBV5-4; J gene: TRBJ1-2; D gene: .; CDR3 protein: CASSLGQGLGGYTF
V gene: TRBV4-3; J gene: TRBJ2-2; D gene: TRBD1; CDR3 protein: CASSLSPGQGTGELFF
V gene: TRBV6-2/TRBV6-3; J gene: TRBJ1-3; D gene: .; CDR3 protein: CASSYARNTIYF
V gene: TRBV25-1; J gene: TRBJ2-5; D gene: TRBD2; CDR3 protein: CASSEFGGGKETQYF
V gene: TRBV11-2; J gene: TRBJ1-2; D gene: .; CDR3 protein: CASSLVGRAEGYTF
V gene: TRBV6-1; J gene: TRBJ1-1; D gene: .; CDR3 protein: CASSDAGRPNTEAFF
V gene: TRBV7-9; J gene: TRBJ1-2; D gene: .; CDR3 protein: CASSLGDGANYGYTF
V gene: TRBV24-1; J gene: TRBJ2-3; D gene: .; CDR3 protein: CATSDHRESNLDTQYF